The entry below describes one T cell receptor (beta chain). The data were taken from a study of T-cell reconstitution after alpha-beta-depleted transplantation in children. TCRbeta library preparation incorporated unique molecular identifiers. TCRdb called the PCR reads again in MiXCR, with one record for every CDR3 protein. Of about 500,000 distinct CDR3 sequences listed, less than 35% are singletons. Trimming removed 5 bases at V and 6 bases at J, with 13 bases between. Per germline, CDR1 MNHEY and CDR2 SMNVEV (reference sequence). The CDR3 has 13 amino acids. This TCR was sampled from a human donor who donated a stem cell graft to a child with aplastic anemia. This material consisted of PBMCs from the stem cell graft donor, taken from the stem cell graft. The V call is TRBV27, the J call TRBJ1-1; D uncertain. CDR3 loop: CASSPRVQAEAFF. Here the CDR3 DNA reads TGTGCCAGCAGTCCTCGGGTCCAGGCTGAAGCTTTCTTT.